These T cell receptor beta chains were read from a single sample in a study of cytomegalovirus exposure and HLA in healthy donors. Profiling relied on immunoSEQ multiplex PCR, and the TCRdb table lists in-frame clones only, not all of them. This sample has about 50,000 clones, with 72% found just once. Sequencing input: PBMCs. The receptors were gathered from a woman aged 50 to 60 in good health and CMV-seronegative. The CDR3 runs from the conserved cysteine through the conserved F or W. The D gene is left open where the match is weak. Expanded clones get a size class; other rows say once, few or many, or leave the size out.

>TRBD2|TRBJ2-1|-|TRBV4-2
TGTGCCAGCAGCCAAGATACGCTAGCGGTTGCACTAGTCTTC
CASSQDTLAVALVF
>TRBD2|TRBJ2-1|once|TRBV7-9
TGTGCCAGCAGCTTTAGCGGGGGGGCAGAAGAGCAGTTCTTC
CASSFSGGAEEQFF
>-|TRBJ2-2|-|TRBV6-5
TGTGCCAGCAGCGGAGGGGGCGACACCGGGGAGCTGTTTTTT
CASSGGGDTGELFF
>TRBD1|TRBJ2-1|few|TRBV7-9
TGTGCCAGCAGCTTTCGCTTGACGGGACAGGGAATCGATGAGCAGTTCTTC
CASSFRLTGQGIDEQFF
>-|TRBJ2-1|-|TRBV29-1
TGCAGCGTTGTTCCTGTGGGGACTAATGAGCAGTTCTTC
CSVVPVGTNEQFF
>TRBD2|TRBJ2-7|-|TRBV30
TGTGCCTGGGTTCTAGCGGGGGGCTACGAGCAGTACTTC
CAWVLAGGYEQYF
>-|TRBJ1-1|-|TRBV30
TGTGCCTGGACCCTCTGGGGGCGGACTGAAGCTTTCTTT
CAWTLWGRTEAFF
>-|TRBJ1-2|few|TRBV27
TGTGCCAGCAGTCCCCACAGCCCCAGTCCGGTCAATGGCTACACCTTC
CASSPHSPSPVNGYTF
>TRBD1|TRBJ2-7|-|TRBV28
TGTGCCAGCGGCGACAGGGCCTACGAGCAGTACTTC
CASGDRAYEQYF
>-|TRBJ2-3|few|TRBV7-2
TGTGCCAGCAGCTTAGCGTTGCGAGCAGATACGCAGTATTTT
CASSLALRADTQYF